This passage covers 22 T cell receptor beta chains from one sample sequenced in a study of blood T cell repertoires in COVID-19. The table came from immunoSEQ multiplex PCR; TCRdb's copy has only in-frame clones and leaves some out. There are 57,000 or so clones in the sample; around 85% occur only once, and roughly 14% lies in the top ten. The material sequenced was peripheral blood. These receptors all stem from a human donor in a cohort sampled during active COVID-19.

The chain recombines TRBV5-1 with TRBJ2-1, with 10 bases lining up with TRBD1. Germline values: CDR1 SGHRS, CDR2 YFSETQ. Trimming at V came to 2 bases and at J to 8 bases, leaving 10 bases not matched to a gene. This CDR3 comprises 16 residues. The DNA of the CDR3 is TGCGCCAGCAGCTTTGACAGGGGGCGAGGAGAGGATGAGCAGTTCTTC. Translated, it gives CASSFDRGRGEDEQFF.

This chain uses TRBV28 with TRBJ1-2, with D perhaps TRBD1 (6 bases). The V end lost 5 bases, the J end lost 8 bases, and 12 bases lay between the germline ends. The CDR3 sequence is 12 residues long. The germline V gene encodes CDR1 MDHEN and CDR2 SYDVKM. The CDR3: CASSTQGKGYTF. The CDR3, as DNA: TGTGCCAGCAGTACACAGGGAAAGGGCTACACCTTC.

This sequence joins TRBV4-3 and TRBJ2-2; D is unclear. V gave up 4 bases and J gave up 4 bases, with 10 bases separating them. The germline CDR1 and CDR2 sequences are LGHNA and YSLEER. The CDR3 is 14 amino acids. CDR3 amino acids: CASSPNAITGELFF. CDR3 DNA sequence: TGCGCCAGCAGCCCAAACGCGATCACCGGGGAGCTGTTTTTT.

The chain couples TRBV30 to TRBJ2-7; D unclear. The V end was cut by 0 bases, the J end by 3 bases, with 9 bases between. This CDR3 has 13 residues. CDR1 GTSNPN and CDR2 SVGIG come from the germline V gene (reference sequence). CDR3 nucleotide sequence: TGTGCCTGGAGTGTGGGCCAATTCTACGAGCAGTACTTC. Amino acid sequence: CAWSVGQFYEQYF.

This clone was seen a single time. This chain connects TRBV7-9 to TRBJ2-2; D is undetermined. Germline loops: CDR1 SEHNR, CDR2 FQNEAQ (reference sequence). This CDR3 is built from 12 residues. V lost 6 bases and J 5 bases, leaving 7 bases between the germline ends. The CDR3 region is CASRHLTGELFF. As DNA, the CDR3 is TGTGCCAGCAGACACCTTACCGGGGAGCTGTTTTTT.

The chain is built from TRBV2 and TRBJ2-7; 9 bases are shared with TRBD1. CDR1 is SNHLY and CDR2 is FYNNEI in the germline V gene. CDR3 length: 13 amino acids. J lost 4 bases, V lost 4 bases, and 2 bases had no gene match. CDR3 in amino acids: CASSVDRGYEQYF. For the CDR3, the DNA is TGTGCCAGCAGTGTGGACAGGGGTTACGAGCAGTACTTC.

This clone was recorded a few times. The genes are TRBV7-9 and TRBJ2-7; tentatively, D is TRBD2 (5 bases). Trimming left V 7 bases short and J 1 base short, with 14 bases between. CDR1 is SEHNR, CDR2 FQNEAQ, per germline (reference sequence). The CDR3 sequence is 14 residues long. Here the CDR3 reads CASIRGSSSYEQYF. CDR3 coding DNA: TGTGCCAGCATCCGAGGGTCATCATCCTACGAGCAGTACTTC.

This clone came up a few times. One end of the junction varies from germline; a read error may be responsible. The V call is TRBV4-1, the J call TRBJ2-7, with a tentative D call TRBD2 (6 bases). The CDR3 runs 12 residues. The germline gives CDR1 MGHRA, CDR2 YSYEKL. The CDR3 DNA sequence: TGCTCCAGACCGGGAGAAGGCTACGAGCAGTACTTC. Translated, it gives CSRPGEGYEQYF.

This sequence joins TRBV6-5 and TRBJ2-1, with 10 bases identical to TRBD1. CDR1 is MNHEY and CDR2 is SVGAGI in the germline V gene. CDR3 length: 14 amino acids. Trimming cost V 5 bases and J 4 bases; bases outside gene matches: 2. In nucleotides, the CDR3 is TGTGCCAGCAGTACGGGACAGGGGTACAATGAGCAGTTCTTC. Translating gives CASSTGQGYNEQFF.

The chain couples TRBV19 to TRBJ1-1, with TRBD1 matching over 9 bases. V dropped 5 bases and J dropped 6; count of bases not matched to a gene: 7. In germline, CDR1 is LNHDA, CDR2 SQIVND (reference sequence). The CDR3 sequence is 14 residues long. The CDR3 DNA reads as TGTGCCAGTAGTGCGGGACAGGGTCAAGCTGAAGCTTTCTTT. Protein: CASSAGQGQAEAFF.

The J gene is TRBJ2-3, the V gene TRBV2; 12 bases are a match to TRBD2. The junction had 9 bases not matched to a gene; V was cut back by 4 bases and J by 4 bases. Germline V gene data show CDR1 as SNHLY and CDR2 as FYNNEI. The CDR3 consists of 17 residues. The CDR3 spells CASSATTSGSRADTQYF. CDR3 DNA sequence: TGTGCCAGCAGTGCCACGACTAGCGGGAGTAGGGCAGATACGCAGTATTTT.

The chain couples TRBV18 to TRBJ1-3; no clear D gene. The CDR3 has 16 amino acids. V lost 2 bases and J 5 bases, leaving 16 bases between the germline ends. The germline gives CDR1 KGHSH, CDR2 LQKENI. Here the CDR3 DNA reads TGTGCCAGCTCACCATCCCTGGGAGGGAATAGAAACACCATATATTTT. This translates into CASSPSLGGNRNTIYF.

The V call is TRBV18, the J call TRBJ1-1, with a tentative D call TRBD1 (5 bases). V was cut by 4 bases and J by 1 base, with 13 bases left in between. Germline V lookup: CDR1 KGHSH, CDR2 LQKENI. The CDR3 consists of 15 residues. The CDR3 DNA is TGTGCCAGCTCACGCTGGGGAGGGGAGAACACTGAAGCTTTCTTT. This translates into CASSRWGGENTEAFF.

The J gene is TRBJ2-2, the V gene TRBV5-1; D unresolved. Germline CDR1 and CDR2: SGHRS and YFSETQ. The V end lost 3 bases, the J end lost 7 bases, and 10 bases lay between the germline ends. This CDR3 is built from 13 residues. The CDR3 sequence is CASSYDIYGELFF. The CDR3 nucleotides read TGCGCCAGCAGCTACGACATATACGGGGAGCTGTTTTTT.

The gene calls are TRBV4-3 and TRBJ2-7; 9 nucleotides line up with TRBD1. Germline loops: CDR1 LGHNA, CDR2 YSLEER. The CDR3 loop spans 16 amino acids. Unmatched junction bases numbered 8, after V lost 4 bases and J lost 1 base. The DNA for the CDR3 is TGCGCCAGCAGCCCAGGAGGGACAGGGACGTCCTACGAGCAGTACTTC. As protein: CASSPGGTGTSYEQYF.

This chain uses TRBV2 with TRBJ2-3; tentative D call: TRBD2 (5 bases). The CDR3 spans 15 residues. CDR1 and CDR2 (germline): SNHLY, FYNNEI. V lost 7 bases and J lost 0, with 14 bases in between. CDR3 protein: CASKVEAVSTDTQYF. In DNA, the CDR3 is TGTGCCAGCAAGGTGGAAGCGGTGAGCACAGATACGCAGTATTTT.

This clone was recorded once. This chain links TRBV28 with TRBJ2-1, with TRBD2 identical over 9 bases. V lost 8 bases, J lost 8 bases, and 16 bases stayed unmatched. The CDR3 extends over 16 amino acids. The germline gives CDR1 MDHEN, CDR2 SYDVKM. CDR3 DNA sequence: TGTGCCAGCTCCCTAAGTCTGGCGGGAGGGCCGGATGAGCAGTTCTTC. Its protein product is CASSLSLAGGPDEQFF.

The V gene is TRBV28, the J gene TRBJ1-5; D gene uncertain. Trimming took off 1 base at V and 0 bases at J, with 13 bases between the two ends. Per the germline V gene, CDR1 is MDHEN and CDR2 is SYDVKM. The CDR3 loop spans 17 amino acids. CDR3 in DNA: TGTGCCAGCAGTTTATTCAGTTCGGGATTTAGCAATCAGCCCCAGCATTTT. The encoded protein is CASSLFSSGFSNQPQHF. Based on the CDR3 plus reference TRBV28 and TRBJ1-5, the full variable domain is DVKVTQSSRYLVKRTGEKVFLECVQDMDHENMFWYRQDPGLGLRLIYFSYDVKMKEKGDIPEGYSVSREKKERFSLILESASTNQTSMYLCASSLFSSGFSNQPQHFGDGTRLSIL.

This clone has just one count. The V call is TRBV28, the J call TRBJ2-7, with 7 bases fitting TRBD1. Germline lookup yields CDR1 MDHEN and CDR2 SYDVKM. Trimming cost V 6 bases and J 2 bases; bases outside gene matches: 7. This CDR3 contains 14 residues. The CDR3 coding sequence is TGTGCCAGCAGGGGACAGTTCGAGCCCTACGAGCAGTACTTC. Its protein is CASRGQFEPYEQYF.

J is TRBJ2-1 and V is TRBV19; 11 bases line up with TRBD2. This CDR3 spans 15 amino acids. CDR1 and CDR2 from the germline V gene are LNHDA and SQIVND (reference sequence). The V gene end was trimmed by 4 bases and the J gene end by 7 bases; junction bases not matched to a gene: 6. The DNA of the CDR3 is TGTGCCAGTAGTACTCTAGCGGGAGGCCGGAATGAGCAGTTCTTC. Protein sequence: CASSTLAGGRNEQFF.

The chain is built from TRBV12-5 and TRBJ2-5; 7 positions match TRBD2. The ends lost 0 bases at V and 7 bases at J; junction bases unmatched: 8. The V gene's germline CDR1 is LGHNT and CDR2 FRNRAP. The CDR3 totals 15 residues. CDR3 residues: CASGLVLGGRVTQYF. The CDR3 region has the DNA TGTGCTAGTGGTTTGGTACTGGGGGGGAGGGTGACCCAGTACTTC.

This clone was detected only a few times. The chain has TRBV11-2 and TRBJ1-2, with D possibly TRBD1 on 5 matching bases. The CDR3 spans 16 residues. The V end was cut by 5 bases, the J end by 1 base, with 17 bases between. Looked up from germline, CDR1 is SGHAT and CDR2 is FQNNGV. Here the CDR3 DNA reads TGTGCCAGCAGCCCCTCCACAGGACGTATTAACTATGGCTACACCTTC. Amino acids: CASSPSTGRINYGYTF.